The next 22 T cell receptor beta chains were all read from a single sample in a study of T cell responses to AZD1222 COVID-19 vaccine. Sequenced by immunoSEQ multiplex PCR; TCRdb stores in-frame clones only, minus some. Here the sample spans 130,000 or so clones, 70% to 90% being singletons. The source material was peripheral blood, sampled on day 0 of AZD1222 vaccination. Source of these receptors: an adult in good health.

The J gene is TRBJ1-1, the V gene TRBV6-2 or TRBV6-3, with D possibly being TRBD1 (5 bases). The CDR3 has 13 residues. Germline V lookup: CDR1 MNHEY, CDR2 SVGEGT. V was pared by 4 bases and J by 6 bases, with 12 bases between. This CDR3 is CASSFSGTPEAFF. DNA for the CDR3: TGTGCCAGCAGTTTCTCCGGGACCCCTGAAGCTTTCTTT.

J is TRBJ2-7 and V is TRBV18; D remains unclear. Trimming left V 1 base short and J 9 bases short, with 10 bases between. Germline values: CDR1 KGHSH, CDR2 LQKENI. This CDR3 has 12 amino acids. In nucleotides, the CDR3 is TGTGCCAGCTCACCACAGTCCGCCGGGCAGTACTTC. Protein sequence: CASSPQSAGQYF.

Here the CDR3 reads CASSYSQGARNTEAFF. The CDR3 DNA reads as TGTGCCAGCAGTTACTCGCAGGGGGCGCGGAACACTGAAGCTTTCTTT. V and J are TRBV6-5 and TRBJ1-1, with 8 bases matching TRBD1. The junction had 4 bases not matched to a gene; V was cut back by 0 bases and J by 1 base. CDR1 MNHEY and CDR2 SVGAGI come from the germline V gene. The length of the CDR3 is 16 residues.

V gene TRBV4-2 combines with J gene TRBJ2-7, with D maybe TRBD1 (6 bases). Germline assignment: CDR1 LGHNA and CDR2 YNFKEQ. Trimming stripped 0 bases from V and 2 bases from J, with 11 bases between. This CDR3 spans 15 amino acids. CDR3 DNA sequence: TGTGCCAGCAGCCAAGAGGGGCAGGGGACCTACGAGCAGTACTTC. Its protein product is CASSQEGQGTYEQYF.

This chain joins TRBV7-8 and TRBJ1-5, with a possible D match to TRBD1 (6 bases). Germline CDR1 and CDR2: SGHVS and FQNEAQ. Trimming took 3 bases from V and 4 from J, leaving 16 bases between them. The CDR3 spans 16 residues. CDR3 sequence reads: CASSFNLGGGNQPQHF. The CDR3 region has the DNA TGTGCCAGCAGCTTCAACCTAGGGGGAGGAAATCAGCCCCAGCATTTT.

The rearrangement joins TRBV12-5 to TRBJ2-1; D remains ambiguous. CDR1 LGHNT and CDR2 FRNRAP come from the germline V gene. The V and J ends lost 7 bases and 2 bases respectively, with 9 bases between them. CDR3 length equals 13 residues. The CDR3 is CASDPDAYNEQFF. In nucleotides, the CDR3 is TGTGCTAGTGACCCTGACGCCTACAATGAGCAGTTCTTC. Full variable domain (missing parts from reference TRBV12-5 and TRBJ2-1): DARVTQTPRHKVTEMGQEVTMRCQPILGHNTVFWYRQTMMQGLELLAYFRNRAPLDDSGMPKDRFSAEMPDATLATLKIQPSEPRDSAVYFCASDPDAYNEQFFGPGTRLTVL.

The chain uses TRBV2 and TRBJ1-3, with no clear D. The ends were cut back, 5 bases at V and 2 bases at J, with 16 bases in the middle. The CDR3 loop spans 16 amino acids. Germline V gene data show CDR1 as SNHLY and CDR2 as FYNNEI. The CDR3 DNA follows: TGTGCCAGCAGTCCCCTCGGGGATTTGCCTGGAAACACCATATATTTT. It encodes CASSPLGDLPGNTIYF.

J is TRBJ1-1 and V is TRBV6-5; D perhaps matches TRBD1 (6 bases). Germline CDR1 reads MNHEY; CDR2 reads SVGAGI. The CDR3 spans 13 residues. Trimming took off 7 bases at V and 6 bases at J, with 15 bases between the two ends. The CDR3 sequence: CASTRGGAAEAFF. CDR3 coding DNA: TGTGCCAGCACCCGCGGGGGGGCCGCTGAAGCTTTCTTT.

This chain links TRBV14 with TRBJ1-2; D ambiguous. Looked up from germline, CDR1 is SGHDN and CDR2 is FVKESK. The CDR3 is made up of 15 amino acids. Trimming left V 0 bases short and J 7 bases short, with 15 bases between. This CDR3 is CASSQDYGERSGYTF. The CDR3 nucleotides are TGTGCCAGCAGCCAAGATTATGGGGAGAGGAGTGGCTACACCTTC.

The chain couples TRBV4-1 to TRBJ2-7, with D perhaps TRBD1 or TRBD2 (6 bases each). CDR1 MGHRA and CDR2 YSYEKL come from the germline V gene. The V end was cut by 0 bases, the J end by 3 bases, with 12 bases between. The CDR3 length is 15 residues. This chain's CDR3 is CASSQEPQGGYEQYF. The CDR3 bases are TGCGCCAGCAGCCAAGAACCACAGGGAGGCTACGAGCAGTACTTC.

The rearrangement links TRBV28 to TRBJ1-2; D is unresolved. Trimming removed 6 bases at V and 4 bases at J, with 12 bases between. The CDR3 spans 13 residues. Germline values: CDR1 MDHEN, CDR2 SYDVKM. In DNA form, the CDR3 reads TGTGCCAGCAGCTATCCAGAGAGCTATGGCTACACCTTC. This translates into CASSYPESYGYTF.

The chain uses TRBV30 and TRBJ1-1; a possible D gene is TRBD1 (5 bases). With 3 bases removed from V and 0 bases from J, the gap between germline ends came to 11 bases. The CDR3 is made up of 14 amino acids. From germline, CDR1 is GTSNPN and CDR2 SVGIG (reference sequence). CDR3 sequence (DNA): TGTGCCTGGAGCTTCCAGGGTTTGAACACTGAAGCTTTCTTT. This encodes CAWSFQGLNTEAFF.

The chain recombines TRBV10-3 with TRBJ1-2; the D is unclear. Looked up from germline, CDR1 is ENHRY and CDR2 is SYGVKD. V lost 1 base to trimming and J lost 4 bases, with 10 bases between them. The length of the CDR3 is 14 residues. The CDR3 here is CAISEFASAYGYTF. CDR3 bases: TGTGCCATCAGTGAGTTCGCCAGCGCCTATGGCTACACCTTC.

The chain combines TRBV24-1 with TRBJ1-2, with 8 bases matching TRBD1. Germline-derived CDR1 and CDR2 are KGHDR and SFDVKD. Trimming cost V 9 bases and J 4 bases; bases outside gene matches: 6. There are 13 residues in the CDR3. The CDR3 DNA follows: TGTGCCACCGGGGGAGGACAGGGCTATGGCTACACCTTC. Its protein product is CATGGGQGYGYTF.

This chain connects TRBV11-3 to TRBJ2-7; D perhaps matches TRBD2 (6 bases). Trimming stripped 0 bases from V and 0 bases from J, with 12 bases between. The germline CDR1 and CDR2 sequences are SGHNT and YENEEA. The CDR3 runs 16 residues. CDR3 bases: TGTGCCAGCAGCTTAGAGCAAGGGACTGGCTCCTACGAGCAGTACTTC. The encoded protein is CASSLEQGTGSYEQYF.

This clone was seen a handful of times. V and J are TRBV7-2 and TRBJ2-5; 10 bases match TRBD2. The CDR3 totals 14 residues. Germline V CDR1 and CDR2: SGHTA, FQGNSA. V was pared by 8 bases and J by 4 bases, with 7 bases of the junction left unmatched. CDR3 DNA sequence: TGTGCCAGCCTGGCTAGCGGGGGCCGAGAGACCCAGTACTTC. Translation gives CASLASGGRETQYF.

J is TRBJ2-1 and V is TRBV11-3; 8 bases match TRBD2. Germline CDR1 SGHNT, CDR2 YENEEA. V lost 0 bases, J lost 5 bases, and 12 bases stayed unmatched. The CDR3 runs 18 residues. Written as DNA, the CDR3 is TGTGCCAGCAGCTTAGACCCCTCGACTAGCGCGACCCACAATGAGCAGTTCTTC. Protein product: CASSLDPSTSATHNEQFF.

The genes are TRBV9 and TRBJ2-1; weak D call: TRBD2 (7 bases). The CDR3 consists of 16 residues. The germline CDR1 and CDR2 sequences are SGDLS and YYNGEE. V dropped 0 bases and J dropped 9 bases, with 19 bases sitting between them. DNA of the CDR3: TGTGCCAGCAGCGTAGAGCCAATAGGGGGGGCGGTTGAGCAGTTCTTC. Its translation is CASSVEPIGGAVEQFF.

The chain carries TRBV6-5 and TRBJ2-2, with D possibly matching TRBD2 (5 bases). V lost 6 bases to trimming and J lost 5 bases, with 16 bases between them. CDR1 and CDR2 from the germline V gene are MNHEY and SVGAGI. CDR3 length equals 15 residues. CDR3 region: CASSTGGRGTGELFF. CDR3 coding DNA: TGTGCCAGCAGCACGGGCGGGCGTGGAACCGGGGAGCTGTTTTTT.

The rearrangement links TRBV18 to TRBJ1-1, with D unclear. CDR1 KGHSH and CDR2 LQKENI come from the germline V gene. The CDR3 runs to 14 residues. V dropped 6 bases and J dropped 1 base, with 12 bases sitting between them. The CDR3 DNA reads TGTGCCAGCTCTTCTCCGGGAGGGAACACTGAAGCTTTCTTT. Protein product: CASSSPGGNTEAFF.

Only one count was recorded for this clone. The V call is TRBV18, the J call TRBJ2-7; 7 bases are a match to TRBD1. The CDR3 length is 13 residues. Germline CDR1 KGHSH, CDR2 LQKENI. V dropped 3 bases and J dropped 2; count of bases not matched to a gene: 1. The CDR3 DNA is TGTGCCAGCTCACCTGACAGGGCCTACGAGCAGTACTTC. Its protein is CASSPDRAYEQYF.

This clone has more than one count but fewer than ten. This sequence joins TRBV6-5 and TRBJ1-2; D is ambiguous. Germline CDR1 MNHEY, CDR2 SVGAGI. With 5 bases removed from V and 6 bases from J, the gap between germline ends came to 7 bases. CDR3 size: 11 residues. For the CDR3, the DNA is TGTGCCAGCAGTCAGACGGATGGCTACACCTTC. As protein: CASSQTDGYTF.